The present entry profiles one T cell receptor beta chain with its context. The antigen this receptor binds is unknown. No quality values exist for individual bases; no much larger clone is one base distant. Using the deep immunoSEQ assay, multiplex PCR amplified TCR CDR3 regions from genomic DNA. Extracted genomic DNA from each cell subset was distributed evenly across all wells of several immunoSEQ 96-well plates, and each plate was treated as a replicate. Each replicate PCR for sorted subsets received approximately 220 ng genomic DNA, equal to tens of thousands of T cell genomes. Purified libraries were measured with a Qubit 3.0 fluorometer, size-checked on a Bioanalyzer 2100, and measured again with the KAPA Library Quantification kit. Every immunoSEQ 96-well plate was sequenced on a separate single-read 150-cycle Illumina NextSeq 550 flow cell. Per the authors' processing: Because the immunoSEQ output held only junctional sequences and lacked quality scores, the filtering could not match the filtering applied to full-length reads. Sequences were annotated with PyIR, a Python wrapper for IgBLAST v1.9, and V/J genes and CDR3 were assigned using IMGT germline references. Reads were removed for weak V/J assignments (E-value above 1e-6), missing CDR3, stop codons, out-of-frame junctions, or ambiguous translated residues. A V3J clonotype was defined by an identical inferred V gene, J gene, and CDR3 amino acid sequence. The percentage overlap between two repertoires was calculated by dividing the number of shared unique clonotypes by the size of the smaller repertoire. RTK rarefaction, the Chao1 estimator, and Recon v2.1 estimates of unobserved clonotypes were used to assess repertoire richness. Generation probabilities were computed with OLGA for all TCRbeta clonotypes obtained by the gDNA method from a few donors. The table comes from immuneACCESS by way of TCRdb, which keeps in-frame sequences with V and J called. Part of the clones is missing from these tables; in studies checked, under half for an unresolved V gene and the rest for unknown reasons. The D gene and trimming were derived from the DNA, and the V and J assignments and clone size from that table. Across this sample there are millions of clones, with about 95% seen only once. Of the sample, roughly 0.13% is held by the ten largest clones.

Donors were healthy HIV-negative adults with no recently reported acute infections or vaccinations. All donors were Caucasian adults living in Nashville, Tennessee, USA. CD4+ T cells were enriched by magnetic negative selection; naive cells were then positively selected on CD45RA, and the negative fraction formed the memory subset. Blood was collected by leukapheresis, and PBMCs were isolated by Ficoll-Histopaque density gradient centrifugation and then cryopreserved in liquid nitrogen vapor phase. Analytical flow cytometry was used to check the purity and quantity of every magnetically sorted T cell population. Genomic DNA was isolated from each sorted fraction and quantified by UV absorbance on a Nanodrop 2000c. This entry is derived from a study of shared clonotypes between healthy human individuals (dated by TCRdb to about 2020). Looking at the study overall: The cohort included three men and a couple of women between 18 and 49 years of age. Libraries were prepared and TCR repertoires were sequenced by different laboratories using diverse techniques, in order to increase sequencing depth and limit assay-specific biases. Per donor, three plates each were used for CD4 naive and CD4 memory, two for CD8 naive, and one for CD8 memory. Blood TCR repertoires of about 5 healthy adults were deeply sequenced to estimate repertoire size and the extent of clonotype sharing between individuals. Per donor, leukapheresis produced somewhere between about 0.94 and 8.9 billion PBMCs. Results the study describes overall, beyond this receptor: Pairwise subsampling indicated that sequencing depth was expected to affect the degree of clonotype sharing among donors. Estimated clonotype richness was generally larger for naive than for memory subsets. Approximately 5% of naive CD4, 3.5% of naive CD8, about 2.1% of memory CD4, and approximately 0.39% of memory CD8 clonotypes were shared across several donors. Higher generation probabilities were observed for clonotypes shared by all four sorted-subset donors than for non-shared clonotypes. Even with the large sequencing depth, rarefaction of the sorted-subset datasets indicated that sequencing was incomplete. The genetic and exposure-history diversity represented was limited by the small number of donors. Sampling was restricted to blood, and TCR repertoires in tissues likely differ from the TCR repertoires found in blood.

Including cysteine and phenylalanine, the CDR3 has 14 amino acids. Only the CDR3 portion is preserved as DNA: 42 bases, with reading frame beginning at the first base. Deletion took 7 bases off V and 1 base off J, with a span of 13 bases between the germline ends. CDR1 and CDR2, per the germline V gene, are KGHSH and LQKENI. The sequenced sample was naive CD4+ T cells sorted from blood. The sample's cell subset or site label is to be understood as: CD45RA+ positively selected. The sequence links TRBV18 to TRBJ2-5; the D gene is tentatively TRBD1 or TRBD2, each matching 5 bases. The sequence derives from a man aged 18 to 29 in good health. This receptor carries the CDR3 CASYSGTFQETQYF. Read as DNA, the sequence is TGTGCCAGCTACTCCGGGACGTTCCAAGAGACCCAGTACTTC. The CDR3, completed at both ends by the reference TRBV18 and TRBJ2-5 genes, gives the full variable domain NAGVMQNPRHLVRRRGQEARLRCSPMKGHSHVYWYRQLPEEGLKFMVYLQKENIIDESGMPKERFSAEFPKEGPSILRIQQVVRGDSAAYFCASYSGTFQETQYFGPGTRLLVL.